This record concerns one TCR beta chain sequence. Its antigen is still unknown. Genomic DNA served as template for TCR beta VDJ and CDR3 profiling. TCRdb passed the reads through MiXCR, listing each CDR3 protein once. Seen here are around 150,000 distinct CDR3 sequences, over 55% observed once, and the top ten hold approximately 42%. V dropped 5 bases and J dropped 0; count of bases not matched to a gene: 11. The germline CDR1 and CDR2 sequences are SGHTA and FQGTGA. The CDR3 loop spans 18 amino acids. The sample comes from a study of CD8+CD57+ T cells in acquired aplastic anemia. Study-level information: Sorted CD4+ and CD8+ cells gave a mean 3.2 ug DNA, range roughly 0.2 to 27.4 ug.

Sequenced patients had shown CD8+CD57+ cell expansion by flow cytometry. As a group, the patients uniformly had severe acquired aplastic anemia. Points from the study as a whole: Between patients and controls, 25 to 35 CD8+ CDR3 sequences were found in common. Between patients and controls, CD8+ Simpson's diversity did not vary significantly.

The specimen was sorted CD4+, CD8+, or CD8+CD57+ T cells (not recorded which) from PBMCs. The rearrangement joins TRBV7-3 to TRBJ1-3, with 9 positions matching TRBD1. The source of this sequence is a human donor with aplastic anemia. The CDR3 nucleotides read TGTGCCAGCAGCCCTAATGCCCAGACAGGGGGCTCTGGAAACACCATATATTTT. The encoded protein is CASSPNAQTGGSGNTIYF.